This entry features one T cell receptor (beta chain) sequence. Its antigen is still unknown. Germline V CDR1 and CDR2: MNHEY, SMNVEV (reference sequence). The CDR3 has 13 amino acids. Deletions cut 0 bases from V and 3 bases from J, with 6 bases between. The repertoire was sequenced with immunoSEQ multiplex PCR; TCRdb's copy has only in-frame clones and lacks some. The sample yields about 25,000 clones, around 94% seen once. This entry belongs to a study of graft-versus-host responses after intestinal transplantation. Study findings and constraints: GvH clones were identified in recipient marrow, with some first appearing in ileum or blood. The study found high graft-versus-host to host-versus-graft clonal ratios in allografts of patients with graft-donor T cell macrochimerism.

The receptor's source is a human patient who received an intestinal transplant, so some T cells may come from the graft donor. The source was PBMCs, collected around 29 days after intestinal transplant. This chain uses TRBV27 with TRBJ2-7; D is uncertain. The CDR3 bases are TGTGCCAGCAGTTTATCGGTCGGCTACGAGCAGTACTTC. Its translation: CASSLSVGYEQYF.